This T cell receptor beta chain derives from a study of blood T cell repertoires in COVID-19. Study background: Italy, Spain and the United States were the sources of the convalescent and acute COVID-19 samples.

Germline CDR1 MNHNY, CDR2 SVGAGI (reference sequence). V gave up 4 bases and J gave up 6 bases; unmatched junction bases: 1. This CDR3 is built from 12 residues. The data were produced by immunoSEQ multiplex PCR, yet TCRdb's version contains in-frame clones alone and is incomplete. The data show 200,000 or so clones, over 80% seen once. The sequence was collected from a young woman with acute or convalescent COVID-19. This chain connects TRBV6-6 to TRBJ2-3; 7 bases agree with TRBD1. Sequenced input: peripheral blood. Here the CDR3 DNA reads TGTGCCAGCAGTTCACAGGGGGATACGCAGTATTTT. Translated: CASSSQGDTQYF.